A single sample is the source of the 13 T cell receptor beta chains below, sequenced in a study of cytomegalovirus exposure and HLA in healthy donors. 60 Vbeta and 13 Jbeta primers were used in PCR. The method was immunoSEQ multiplex PCR; TCRdb's version includes in-frame clones alone and lacks a portion of them. The table lists 130,000 or so clones, around 72% of them singletons. Sequencing was carried out using PBMCs. These receptors were obtained from a man aged 50 or older in good health and CMV-seropositive.

The chain combines TRBV7-8 with TRBJ1-5, with no clear D. The germline V gene has CDR1 SGHVS and CDR2 FQNEAQ. V lost 0 bases, J lost 9 bases, and 6 bases lay in between. The CDR3 has 12 amino acids. The CDR3 DNA reads as TGTGCCAGCAGCTTAGCGCTGCGGCCCCAGCATTTT. Translation: CASSLALRPQHF.

V usage is TRBV4-2 and J usage is TRBJ2-7; tentative D call: TRBD2 (6 bases). V was shortened by 1 base and J by 6 bases, with 19 bases between the two germline ends. This CDR3 is 16 amino acids long. Germline V gene data show CDR1 as LGHNA and CDR2 as YNFKEQ. The CDR3 sequence: CASSQATVAGSGEQYF. The CDR3 nucleotides are TGTGCCAGCAGCCAAGCTACAGTGGCGGGATCGGGCGAGCAGTACTTC.

The chain links TRBV4-1 to TRBJ2-4, with 11 nucleotides matching TRBD1. There are 17 residues in the CDR3. Trimming took 2 bases from V and 0 from J; bases not matched to a gene: 3. Per the germline V gene, CDR1 is MGHRA and CDR2 is YSYEKL. CDR3: CASSQPGTGGAKNIQYF. CDR3 DNA sequence: TGCGCCAGCAGCCAACCCGGGACAGGGGGAGCCAAAAACATTCAGTACTTC.

The chain recombines TRBV4-2 with TRBJ2-5; 10 positions match TRBD2. The CDR3 extends over 15 amino acids. CDR1 is LGHNA and CDR2 is YNFKEQ in the germline V gene. Unmatched junction bases numbered 10, after V lost 1 base and J lost 11 bases. CDR3 residues: CASSQGLAGVGEQYF. The CDR3 nucleotides read TGTGCCAGCAGCCAAGGCCTAGCGGGGGTGGGGGAGCAGTACTTC.

This clone was seen more than once but under ten times. This chain joins TRBV11-2 and TRBJ2-5; 8 nucleotides agree with TRBD2. Germline V gene data show CDR1 as SGHAT and CDR2 as FQNNGV. This CDR3 comprises 16 residues. V shed 5 bases and J 9 bases; nucleotides not matched to a gene: 17. The DNA of the CDR3 is TGTGCCAGCAGCCAGCGTCCCGGGACTAGGTGGGAGGCCCAGTACTTC. This codes for CASSQRPGTRWEAQYF.

The chain joins TRBV6-1 to TRBJ2-3; D call uncertain. Germline V gene data show CDR1 as MNHNS and CDR2 as SASEGT. CDR3 length: 12 residues. V lost 4 bases, J lost 5 bases, and 7 bases lay in between. The CDR3 nucleotides read TGTGCCAGCAGTGTGTCTAGAGATACGCAGTATTTT. Translating gives CASSVSRDTQYF.

Points on this clone: One end of the junction varies from germline; a read error may be responsible. The chain links TRBV7-7 to TRBJ2-5; 9 nucleotides line up with TRBD1. The V gene's germline CDR1 is SSHAT and CDR2 FNYEAQ (reference sequence). CDR3 size: 14 residues. CDR3 residues: CASSATGGRETQYF. DNA of the CDR3: TGTGCTAGCAGCGCAACAGGGGGCAGGGAGACCCAGTACTTC.

CDR3 region: CATGGTFNEKLFF. DNA of the CDR3: TGTGCTACAGGGGGGACCTTTAATGAAAAACTGTTTTTT. V and J are TRBV19 and TRBJ1-4; TRBD1 agrees at 8 bases. Germline V CDR1 and CDR2: LNHDA, SQIVND (reference sequence). The length of the CDR3 is 13 residues.

V and J are TRBV5-1 and TRBJ2-1; TRBD2 agrees at 10 bases. Germline CDR1 is SGHRS and CDR2 is YFSETQ. This CDR3 contains 16 residues. Trimming cost V 2 bases and J 3 bases; bases outside gene matches: 5. The CDR3 nucleotides read TGCGCCAGCAGCTTCCAACTAGCGGGATTCTACAATGAGCAGTTCTTC. This encodes CASSFQLAGFYNEQFF. The full variable domain, its missing parts supplied by reference TRBV5-1 and TRBJ2-1, is KAGVTQTPRYLIKTRGQQVTLSCSPISGHRSVSWYQQTPGQGLQFLFEYFSETQRNKGNFPGRFSGRQFSNSRSEMNVSTLELGDSALYLCASSFQLAGFYNEQFFGPGTRLTVL.

This clone occurred once. The rearrangement uses TRBV28 and TRBJ1-4; D is perhaps TRBD1 (6 bases). The CDR3 runs 15 residues. The ends were cut back, 8 bases at V and 6 bases at J, with 19 bases in the middle. Germline V gene sequence: CDR1 MDHEN, CDR2 SYDVKM. The DNA of the CDR3 is TGTGCCAGCGGAGGGGGGGGCAGCTCCTATGAAAAACTGTTTTTT. Protein sequence: CASGGGGSSYEKLFF.

The chain couples TRBV29-1 to TRBJ1-4; D gene uncertain. Trimming left V 0 bases short and J 8 bases short, with 13 bases between. The germline gives CDR1 SQVTM, CDR2 ANQGSEA. The CDR3 loop spans 14 amino acids. CDR3 residues: CSVEDRESEEKLFF. In nucleotides, the CDR3 is TGCAGCGTTGAAGATCGGGAGAGCGAGGAAAAACTGTTTTTT.

The chain combines TRBV27 with TRBJ2-7, with D possibly TRBD2 on 5 matching bases. There are 14 residues in the CDR3. V was pared by 6 bases and J by 5 bases, with 17 bases between. Per the germline V gene, CDR1 is MNHEY and CDR2 is SMNVEV (reference sequence). The CDR3 loop reads CASRDPSPGNEQYF. The CDR3 DNA reads as TGTGCCAGCAGGGACCCTAGCCCAGGCAACGAGCAGTACTTC.

This clone was counted only a few times. The sample contains more than one DNA sequence encoding this CDR3. The chain links TRBV7-9 to TRBJ2-6; D is perhaps TRBD1 (6 bases). Germline-derived CDR1 and CDR2 are SEHNR and FQNEAQ (reference sequence). With 6 bases removed from V and 0 bases from J, the gap between germline ends came to 9 bases. This CDR3 spans 15 amino acids. CDR3 in amino acids: CASSRGGSGANVLTF. DNA of the CDR3: TGTGCCAGCAGTCGAGGGGGCTCTGGGGCCAACGTCCTGACTTTC.